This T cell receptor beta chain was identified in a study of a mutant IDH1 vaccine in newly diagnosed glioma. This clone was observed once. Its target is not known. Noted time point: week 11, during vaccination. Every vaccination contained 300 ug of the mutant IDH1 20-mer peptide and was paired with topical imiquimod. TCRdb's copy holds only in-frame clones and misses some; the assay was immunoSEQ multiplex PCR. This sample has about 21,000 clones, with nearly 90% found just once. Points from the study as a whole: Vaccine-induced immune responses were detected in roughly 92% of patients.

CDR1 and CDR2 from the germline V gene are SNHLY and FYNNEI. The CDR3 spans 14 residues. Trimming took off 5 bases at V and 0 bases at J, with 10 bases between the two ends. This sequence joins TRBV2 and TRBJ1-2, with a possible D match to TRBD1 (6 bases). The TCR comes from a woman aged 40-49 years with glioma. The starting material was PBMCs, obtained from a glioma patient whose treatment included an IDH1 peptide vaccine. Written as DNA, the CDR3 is TGTGCCAGCAGTACAGGGAAGGCTAACTATGGCTACACCTTC. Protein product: CASSTGKANYGYTF.